What follows are 21 T cell receptor beta chains derived from one specimen sequenced in a study of control samples from healthy donors and cancer patients. The data were produced by immunoSEQ multiplex PCR, yet TCRdb's version contains in-frame clones alone and is incomplete. The repertoire holds about 180,000 clones, about 92% seen once, with over 1.1% in the top ten. The sample taken for sequencing was blood. These receptor sequences come from a man aged 25 to 40 in good health.

The chain carries TRBV6-2 or TRBV6-3 and TRBJ2-7; TRBD2 is a possible D gene (7 bases). The V and J ends lost 0 bases and 2 bases respectively, with 20 bases between them. Germline V gene lookup returns CDR1 MNHEY and CDR2 SVGEGT. The CDR3 length is 18 residues. CDR3 loop: CASSYSRVGGGQTYEQYF. CDR3 DNA sequence: TGTGCCAGCAGTTACTCAAGGGTGGGCGGGGGCCAGACCTACGAGCAGTACTTC.

This chain links TRBV7-9 with TRBJ1-1; tentatively, D is TRBD1 (5 bases). V was trimmed by 5 bases and J by 2 bases, leaving 12 bases between them. The CDR3 spans 14 residues. Germline CDR1 SEHNR, CDR2 FQNEAQ (reference sequence). The CDR3 region has the DNA TGTGCCAGCAGCAAACCGGACACCAACACTGAAGCTTTCTTT. Protein: CASSKPDTNTEAFF. Variable domain in full (rest from reference TRBV7-9 and TRBJ1-1): DTGVSQNPRHKITKRGQNVTFRCDPISEHNRLYWYRQTLGQGPEFLTYFQNEAQLEKSRLLSDRFSAERPKGSFSTLEIQRTEQGDSAMYLCASSKPDTNTEAFFGQGTRLTVV.

The gene calls are TRBV7-3 and TRBJ2-2; D may be TRBD2 (5 bases). CDR3 length: 16 residues. Trimming left V 5 bases short and J 1 base short, with 14 bases between. CDR1 is SGHTA and CDR2 is FQGTGA in the germline V gene. The CDR3 sequence: CASSPQAGRNTGELFF. For the CDR3, the DNA is TGTGCCAGCAGCCCCCAAGCTGGGAGGAACACCGGGGAGCTGTTTTTT.

This chain links TRBV27 with TRBJ1-4; D gene uncertain. V was shortened by 6 bases and J by 0 bases, with 14 bases between the two germline ends. Germline loops: CDR1 MNHEY, CDR2 SMNVEV (reference sequence). CDR3 length: 16 residues. CDR3 in DNA: TGTGCCAGCAGCTCTTATTATGGGGCAACTAATGAAAAACTGTTTTTT. It specifies CASSSYYGATNEKLFF.

V and J are TRBV30 and TRBJ2-7; TRBD1 is a possible D gene (6 bases). The CDR3 consists of 14 residues. Trimming left V 1 base short and J 1 base short, with 11 bases between. Germline V gene data show CDR1 as GTSNPN and CDR2 as SVGIG (reference sequence). The CDR3 here is CAWSAKQGSYEQYF. For the CDR3, the DNA is TGTGCCTGGAGTGCCAAACAGGGATCCTACGAGCAGTACTTC.

The V call is TRBV24-1, the J call TRBJ1-1, with D perhaps TRBD1 (6 bases). This CDR3 contains 16 residues. Germline lookup yields CDR1 KGHDR and CDR2 SFDVKD. V shed 12 bases and J shed 4 bases, with 26 bases lying between them. CDR3 coding DNA: TGTGCCGTACAACCTAGAGGGGGGCTAGGTGGCACTGAAGCTTTCTTT. This encodes CAVQPRGGLGGTEAFF.

The chain joins TRBV9 to TRBJ1-1; D not resolved. Germline values: CDR1 SGDLS, CDR2 YYNGEE. Trimming removed 4 bases from V and 2 bases from J, with 9 bases in between. This CDR3 contains 13 residues. Here the CDR3 DNA reads TGTGCCAGCAGCCCGCGACCTAACACTGAAGCTTTCTTT. Protein sequence: CASSPRPNTEAFF.

The CDR3 coding sequence is TGTGCCAGCAGCCTAGGTGGGGTTCCCTACAATGAGCAGTTCTTC. Encoded protein: CASSLGGVPYNEQFF. This chain links TRBV5-6 with TRBJ2-1; no clear D. This CDR3 region has 15 residues. The V and J ends lost 4 bases and 2 bases respectively, with 13 bases between them. Germline CDR1 reads SGHDT; CDR2 reads YYEEEE.

The chain couples TRBV15 to TRBJ1-5, with D perhaps TRBD1 (5 bases). V gave up 5 bases and J gave up 7 bases, with 12 bases separating them. This CDR3 has 13 amino acids. Germline V lookup: CDR1 LNHNV, CDR2 YYDKDF (reference sequence). As DNA, the CDR3 is TGTGCCACCAGCCCAAACCGGGGGCAGCCCCAGCATTTT. Its translation is CATSPNRGQPQHF. The full variable domain, rest sourced from reference TRBV15 and TRBJ1-5, is DAMVIQNPRYQVTQFGKPVTLSCSQTLNHNVMYWYQQKSSQAPKLLFHYYDKDFNNEADTPDNFQSRRPNTSFCFLDIRSPGLGDTAMYLCATSPNRGQPQHFGDGTRLSIL.

The chain couples TRBV25-1 to TRBJ2-3; TRBD2 agrees at 7 bases. J gave up 4 bases and V 6 bases, and 10 bases lay outside the gene matches. CDR1 and CDR2 from the germline V gene are MGHDK and SYGVNS. The CDR3 is 15 amino acids. The CDR3 is CASSHASGGADTQYF. CDR3 sequence (DNA): TGTGCCAGCAGCCATGCTAGCGGCGGCGCAGATACGCAGTATTTT.

The chain is built from TRBV5-6 and TRBJ2-3; 11 bases fit TRBD2. Looked up from germline, CDR1 is SGHDT and CDR2 is YYEEEE. The V and J ends lost 4 bases and 6 bases, in that order; junction bases with no gene match: 13. There are 17 residues in the CDR3. The CDR3 coding sequence is TGTGCCAGCAGCCAAATGACTAGCGGGACCCTCCCCGATACGCAGTATTTT. As protein: CASSQMTSGTLPDTQYF.

The chain employs TRBV6-5 and TRBJ1-1; 7 bases line up with TRBD1. Looked up from germline, CDR1 is MNHEY and CDR2 is SVGAGI. The trim removed 5 bases at V and 3 bases at J, leaving 9 bases unmatched. This CDR3 is built from 15 residues. The CDR3: CASSQTARGYTEAFF. In DNA, the CDR3 is TGTGCCAGCAGTCAAACGGCCAGGGGGTACACTGAAGCTTTCTTT.

The chain couples TRBV2 to TRBJ1-6; D is ambiguous. The CDR3 runs 14 residues. Germline loops: CDR1 SNHLY, CDR2 FYNNEI. V was trimmed by 5 bases and J by 7 bases, leaving 12 bases between them. CDR3 region: CASSRSQTNSPLHF. The CDR3 DNA follows: TGTGCCAGCAGTAGGTCCCAGACCAATTCACCCCTCCACTTT.

This chain connects TRBV9 to TRBJ2-3; D possibly corresponds to TRBD2 (6 bases). Germline assignment: CDR1 SGDLS and CDR2 YYNGEE. The V end was cut by 4 bases, the J end by 0 bases, with 21 bases between. CDR3 length: 18 residues. CDR3 in amino acids: CASSSPDFAGRSTDTQYF. CDR3 coding DNA: TGTGCCAGCAGCTCCCCTGACTTCGCGGGGCGGAGCACAGATACGCAGTATTTT. The full variable domain, in which reference TRBV9 and TRBJ2-3 provide the parts outside the CDR3, is DSGVTQTPKHLITATGQRVTLRCSPRSGDLSVYWYQQSLDQGLQFLIQYYNGEERAKGNILERFSAQQFPDLHSELNLSSLELGDSALYFCASSSPDFAGRSTDTQYFGPGTRLTVL.

V usage is TRBV18 and J usage is TRBJ2-2, with 10 bases matching TRBD1. V dropped 5 bases and J dropped 5; count of bases not matched to a gene: 8. This CDR3 region has 16 residues. Germline V CDR1 and CDR2: KGHSH, LQKENI. The CDR3: CASSSDRGRITGELFF. CDR3 nucleotide sequence: TGTGCCAGCTCATCTGACAGGGGGCGTATTACCGGGGAGCTGTTTTTT.

V usage is TRBV7-2 and J usage is TRBJ2-5, with 12 bases aligning to TRBD1. The CDR3 contains 16 residues. Germline V lookup: CDR1 SGHTA, CDR2 FQGNSA. V was pared by 5 bases and J by 5 bases, with 9 bases of the junction left unmatched. CDR3 amino acids: CASSGDGTGGWETQYF. The CDR3 DNA sequence: TGTGCCAGCAGCGGCGACGGGACAGGGGGCTGGGAGACCCAGTACTTC.

The genes are TRBV19 and TRBJ2-7, with 11 positions matching TRBD1. CDR1 and CDR2 from the germline V gene are LNHDA and SQIVND (reference sequence). The CDR3 totals 14 residues. The trim removed 8 bases at V and 5 bases at J, leaving 8 bases unmatched. The CDR3 loop is CASSPGTGGNEQYF. CDR3 nucleotide sequence: TGTGCCAGTTCTCCAGGGACAGGGGGGAACGAGCAGTACTTC. The whole variable domain, remainder taken from reference TRBV19 and TRBJ2-7, is DGGITQSPKYLFRKEGQNVTLSCEQNLNHDAMYWYRQDPGQGLRLIYYSQIVNDFQKGDIAEGYSVSREKKESFPLTVTSAQKNPTAFYLCASSPGTGGNEQYFGPGTRLTVT.

Here the CDR3 DNA reads TGTGCCAGCAGCTTGGGGGCGGGGAGCAAAGGTGAAGCTTTCTTT. Its translation is CASSLGAGSKGEAFF. The chain uses TRBV5-4 and TRBJ1-1; no clear D gene. CDR1 is SGHNT, CDR2 YYREEE, per germline (reference sequence). This CDR3 spans 15 amino acids. The ends were cut back, 0 bases at V and 7 bases at J, with 16 bases in the middle.

This chain joins TRBV12-5 and TRBJ2-2; D call uncertain. The CDR3 spans 13 residues. V lost 0 bases and J 6 bases, leaving 5 bases between the germline ends. The germline gives CDR1 LGHNT, CDR2 FRNRAP. For the CDR3, the DNA is TGTGCTAGTGGTTTGGTACTACCCGGGGAGCTGTTTTTT. Translation: CASGLVLPGELFF.

This clone has only one observation. This rearrangement joins TRBV30 to TRBJ1-4; no definite D call. V lost 0 bases and J lost 8, with 4 bases in between. The CDR3 extends over 11 amino acids. Looked up from germline, CDR1 is GTSNPN and CDR2 is SVGIG (reference sequence). The CDR3: CAWSVQEKLFF. CDR3 DNA: TGTGCCTGGAGTGTACAGGAAAAACTGTTTTTT.

The chain is built from TRBV30 and TRBJ1-5, with D perhaps matching TRBD1 (6 bases). The CDR3 totals 14 residues. Germline V lookup: CDR1 GTSNPN, CDR2 SVGIG (reference sequence). Trimming removed 3 bases at V and 5 bases at J, with 14 bases between. DNA for the CDR3: TGTGCCTGGAGGGTACAGGGTACGGATCAGCCCCAGCATTTT. Translated, it gives CAWRVQGTDQPQHF.